This entry concerns a single T cell receptor (beta chain). The data were taken from a study of blood T cell repertoires in COVID-19. Overall study context: Italy, Spain and the United States were the sources of the convalescent and acute COVID-19 samples. T cells, B-cell-depleted T cells, or PBMCs supplied cDNA or gDNA.

With 6 bases removed from V and 5 bases from J, the gap between germline ends came to 23 bases. Per germline, CDR1 MDHEN and CDR2 SYDVKM. The CDR3 consists of 17 residues. In the authors' methods: Reference gene primers were amplified, and this amplification served to estimate nucleated cell counts. Produced via immunoSEQ multiplex PCR; TCRdb's table is partial and in-frame only. V and J calls and clone size follow that table, whereas D and trimming were derived from the DNA. In the table there are about 33,000 clones, 70% to 90% of which are singletons. The chain couples TRBV28 to TRBJ1-5; D may be TRBD1 (6 bases). Sample: peripheral blood. The TCR originated in a human donor in a cohort sampled during active COVID-19. The CDR3 is CASSPWKVGAGDQPQHF. In DNA form, the CDR3 reads TGTGCCAGCAGCCCTTGGAAAGTGGGGGCAGGGGATCAGCCCCAGCATTTT.